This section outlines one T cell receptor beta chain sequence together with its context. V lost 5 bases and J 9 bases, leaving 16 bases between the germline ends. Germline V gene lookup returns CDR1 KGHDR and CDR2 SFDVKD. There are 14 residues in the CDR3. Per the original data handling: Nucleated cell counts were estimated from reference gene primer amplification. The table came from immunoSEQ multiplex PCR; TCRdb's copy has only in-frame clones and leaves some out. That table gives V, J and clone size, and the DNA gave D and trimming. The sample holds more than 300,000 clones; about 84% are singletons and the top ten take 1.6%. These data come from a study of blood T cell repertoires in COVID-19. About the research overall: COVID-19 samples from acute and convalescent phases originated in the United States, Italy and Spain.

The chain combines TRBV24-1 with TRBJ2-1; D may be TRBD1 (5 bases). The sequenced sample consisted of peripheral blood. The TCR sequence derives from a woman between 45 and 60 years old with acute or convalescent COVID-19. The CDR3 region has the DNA TGTGCCACCAGTGCCCGTCCCCCAGGGTCTGAGCAGTTCTTC. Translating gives CATSARPPGSEQFF.